The sequence of this T cell receptor beta chain was determined in a study of technical replicates of blood from several donors. This clone showed up just once. Profiled with immunoSEQ multiplex PCR; TCRdb holds only in-frame clones, not every one. Of around 97,000 clones listed, approximately 96% are singletons. Sequencing used T cells isolated from PBMCs. This receptor was taken from a human donor in good health.

The CDR3 DNA is TGTGCCAGCAGTGAAGGGAGAGGGATTGCATACACCATATATTTT. Encoded protein: CASSEGRGIAYTIYF. The genes are TRBV2 and TRBJ1-3; D is unresolved. The CDR3 contains 15 residues. Germline V CDR1 and CDR2: SNHLY, FYNNEI. Trimming cost V 1 base and J 8 bases, with 15 bases left between them.